The 31 T cell receptor beta chains below all came from one sample that was sequenced in a study of T cell responses to AZD1222 COVID-19 vaccine. Here immunoSEQ multiplex PCR was the method, and the copy in TCRdb shows in-frame clones only, minus some. Of approximately 180,000 clones listed, 85% to 95% were seen once; the top ten hold 8% to 13%. The sample here was peripheral blood, taken on day 0 of AZD1222 vaccination. The source of these receptors is an adult in good health.

This clone is a singleton in its sample. CDR3 protein: CASGQASYNEQFF. DNA of the CDR3: TGTGCCAGCGGGCAGGCCTCCTACAATGAGCAGTTCTTC. The chain is built from TRBV5-5 and TRBJ2-1; D ambiguous. In germline, CDR1 is SGHKS, CDR2 YYEKEE (reference sequence). This CDR3 comprises 13 residues. V dropped 7 bases and J dropped 0 bases, with 8 bases sitting between them.

In its sample, this clone was seen once. The chain has TRBV21-1 and TRBJ2-1; TRBD2, as called in the table, went unchecked against the DNA. TRBV21-1 is given as a pseudogene. CDR3 length equals 16 residues. The CDR3 here is CASSKAVWREVSEQFF. CDR3 in DNA: TGTGCCAGCAGCAAAGCGGTCTGGCGGGAGGTCAGTGAGCAGTTCTTC.

CDR3 loop: CASSIRPGSSFNYGYTF. DNA for the CDR3: TGTGCCAGTAGTATCCGGCCAGGTTCTTCCTTTAACTATGGCTACACCTTC. The rearrangement links TRBV19 to TRBJ1-2; the D is unclear. The V and J ends lost 3 bases and 1 base respectively, with 18 bases between them. This CDR3 comprises 17 residues. Per the germline V gene, CDR1 is LNHDA and CDR2 is SQIVND (reference sequence).

The chain employs TRBV28 and TRBJ1-1; 10 bases are shared with TRBD1. With 6 bases clipped from V and 4 bases from J, the junction kept 8 bases outside the gene matches. The CDR3 has 15 residues. Germline V gene lookup returns CDR1 MDHEN and CDR2 SYDVKM. Written as DNA, the CDR3 is TGTGCCAGCAGGCTAAGGACAGGGGGGCTCACTGAAGCTTTCTTT. Amino acid sequence: CASRLRTGGLTEAFF.

The CDR3 region is CASSQDGAGRQPQHF. CDR3 coding DNA: TGTGCCAGCAGCCAAGATGGGGCAGGGCGCCAGCCCCAGCATTTT. This chain uses TRBV3-1 (or the pseudogene TRBV3-2) with TRBJ1-5, with D maybe TRBD1 (5 bases). CDR1 is LGHDT, CDR2 YNNKEL, per germline (reference sequence). This CDR3 has 15 residues. Between the trimmed V and J ends, which lost 0 bases and 7 bases, there was a span of 13 bases.

In its sample, this clone is medium-sized. V usage is TRBV6-4 and J usage is TRBJ1-2; D gene unclear. V shed 3 bases and J shed 7 bases, with 12 bases lying between them. This CDR3 comprises 13 residues. CDR1 and CDR2 (germline): MRHNA, SNTAGT. The CDR3 sequence: CASSEEGFGGYTF. The CDR3 DNA reads as TGTGCCAGCAGTGAGGAGGGATTCGGTGGCTACACCTTC.

The chain is built from TRBV18 and TRBJ1-2; 10 positions match TRBD1. The germline CDR1 and CDR2 sequences are KGHSH and LQKENI. The V gene end was trimmed by 0 bases and the J gene end by 3 bases; junction bases not matched to a gene: 4. This CDR3 comprises 16 residues. The CDR3 DNA follows: TGTGCCAGCTCACCACCGAGAGGACAGGGGGACTATGGCTACACCTTC. The encoded protein is CASSPPRGQGDYGYTF.

The chain couples TRBV18 to TRBJ1-1, with a possible D match to TRBD1 (5 bases). Deletions cut 0 bases from V and 4 bases from J, with 15 bases between. The CDR3 extends over 16 amino acids. CDR1 is KGHSH and CDR2 is LQKENI in the germline V gene. CDR3: CASSPPGSGGITEAFF. The CDR3 nucleotides are TGTGCCAGCTCACCACCGGGTTCTGGGGGGATCACTGAAGCTTTCTTT. The full variable domain, completed using reference TRBV18 and TRBJ1-1, is NAGVMQNPRHLVRRRGQEARLRCSPMKGHSHVYWYRQLPEEGLKFMVYLQKENIIDESGMPKERFSAEFPKEGPSILRIQQVVRGDSAAYFCASSPPGSGGITEAFFGQGTRLTVV.

The chain combines TRBV5-4 with TRBJ1-1; 9 bases line up with TRBD1. Germline values: CDR1 SGHNT, CDR2 YYREEE (reference sequence). The CDR3 contains 15 residues. V lost 0 bases and J lost 1; bases outside the gene matches: 1. CDR3 in amino acids: CASSLGTGANTEAFF. The CDR3 nucleotides read TGTGCCAGCAGCTTGGGGACAGGGGCGAACACTGAAGCTTTCTTT.

CDR3 nucleotide sequence: TGTGCCAGCAGCTTGCCCCGGGAAACTGGCTACACCTTC. Its translation is CASSLPRETGYTF. The chain couples TRBV7-8 to TRBJ1-2, with no clear D. The V and J ends lost 3 bases and 7 bases respectively, with 12 bases between them. CDR1 is SGHVS and CDR2 is FQNEAQ in the germline V gene. The CDR3 extends over 13 amino acids.

This clone showed up just a few times. The rearrangement uses TRBV19 and TRBJ1-2, with D possibly matching TRBD1 (5 bases). V was cut by 4 bases and J by 12 bases, with 15 bases left in between. The CDR3 length is 12 residues. Germline CDR1 reads LNHDA; CDR2 reads SQIVND (reference sequence). CDR3 DNA sequence: TGTGCCAGTAGTACCCTCCAGGGCGGCAACACCTTC. Its translation: CASSTLQGGNTF.

The chain employs TRBV5-4 and TRBJ2-5; TRBD2 agrees at 9 bases. CDR1 is SGHNT, CDR2 YYREEE, per germline (reference sequence). The CDR3 contains 14 residues. J lost 7 bases, V lost 2 bases, and 6 bases had no gene match. The CDR3 sequence: CASSLKTSGLTQYF. CDR3 DNA: TGTGCCAGCAGCTTAAAGACTAGCGGTCTGACCCAGTACTTC.

This chain joins TRBV10-3 and TRBJ1-4; a possible D gene is TRBD1 (5 bases). CDR1 ENHRY and CDR2 SYGVKD come from the germline V gene. Trimming shortened V by 0 bases and J by 5 bases, and 10 bases separated the two germline ends. The CDR3 extends over 15 amino acids. This CDR3 reads CAISESLGGNEKLFF. The CDR3 coding sequence is TGTGCCATCAGTGAGTCGTTGGGGGGAAATGAAAAACTGTTTTTT.

In its sample, this clone was seen once. This chain connects TRBV10-3 to TRBJ1-2; 9 bases match TRBD1. The CDR3 runs to 15 residues. Per germline, CDR1 ENHRY and CDR2 SYGVKD. V was pared by 0 bases and J by 6 bases, with 5 bases of the junction left unmatched. In DNA, the CDR3 is TGTGCCATCAGTGAGTCGAAGAACAGGGGGCATGGCTACACCTTC. Its translation: CAISESKNRGHGYTF.

This CDR3 is CASSLVDRLNTEAFF. As DNA, the CDR3 is TGTGCCAGCAGCTTAGTGGACAGACTGAACACTGAAGCTTTCTTT. This sequence joins TRBV5-6 and TRBJ1-1; TRBD1 might be the D (6 bases). Trimming stripped 2 bases from V and 0 bases from J, with 11 bases between. Germline CDR1 is SGHDT and CDR2 is YYEEEE. This CDR3 comprises 15 residues.

V and J are TRBV25-1 and TRBJ2-2, with D unclear. The V gene lost 4 bases and the J gene lost 0 bases, with 9 bases spanning the gap. The CDR3 is 15 amino acids. Looked up from germline, CDR1 is MGHDK and CDR2 is SYGVNS. In DNA form, the CDR3 reads TGTGCCAGCAGTGCCGGGTTTGCGAACACCGGGGAGCTGTTTTTT. This sequence encodes CASSAGFANTGELFF.

The DNA for the CDR3 is TGTGCCACCAGTGATTTGCCGAACAAGGGGTCCACTGAAGCTTTCTTT. Translating gives CATSDLPNKGSTEAFF. This sequence joins TRBV24-1 and TRBJ1-1; D is possibly TRBD1 (5 bases). The germline gives CDR1 KGHDR, CDR2 SFDVKD. V lost 0 bases, J lost 4 bases, and 14 bases lay in between. The CDR3 is made up of 16 amino acids.

The chain couples TRBV28 to TRBJ1-5, with D hard to call. The CDR3 spans 17 residues. Germline CDR1 is MDHEN and CDR2 is SYDVKM. With 5 bases removed from V and 5 bases from J, the gap between germline ends came to 22 bases. The CDR3 sequence is CASSPLWAGSRHQPQHF. The CDR3 DNA sequence: TGTGCCAGCAGTCCACTGTGGGCGGGATCCCGGCATCAGCCCCAGCATTTT.

This clone was seen a single time. CDR3 amino acids: CASSLSGVEQFF. Written as DNA, the CDR3 is TGTGCCAGCAGTTTATCCGGGGTTGAGCAGTTCTTC. The chain couples TRBV12-3 or TRBV12-4 to TRBJ2-1; tentative D call: TRBD2 (5 bases). The CDR3 spans 12 residues. Trimming pared 2 bases from V and 9 bases from J, leaving 8 bases between.

The CDR3 is CASSLERKSSYEQYF. CDR3 nucleotides: TGTGCCAGCAGCCTGGAGAGGAAGAGCTCCTACGAGCAGTACTTC. The chain recombines TRBV5-5 with TRBJ2-7; the D is unclear. The CDR3 is 15 residues long. The germline V gene has CDR1 SGHKS and CDR2 YYEKEE (reference sequence). V was shortened by 4 bases and J by 0 bases, with 14 bases between the two germline ends.

The chain joins TRBV19 to TRBJ1-1; TRBD1 might be the D (6 bases). This CDR3 comprises 15 residues. Looked up from germline, CDR1 is LNHDA and CDR2 is SQIVND (reference sequence). Trimming removed 4 bases at V and 5 bases at J, with 17 bases between. The CDR3 nucleotides are TGTGCCAGTAGTACGCCTTCCGGGGGGCTGACTGAAGCTTTCTTT. Protein product: CASSTPSGGLTEAFF.

The rearrangement joins TRBV5-1 to TRBJ2-1, with unresolved D. V lost 0 bases to trimming and J lost 0 bases, with 10 bases between them. Per the germline V gene, CDR1 is SGHRS and CDR2 is YFSETQ. The length of the CDR3 is 16 residues. DNA of the CDR3: TGCGCCAGCAGCTTGGGTCCCACGAGCTCCTACAATGAGCAGTTCTTC. Protein sequence: CASSLGPTSSYNEQFF.

V usage is TRBV5-6 and J usage is TRBJ1-5; no definite D call. Trimming removed 4 bases at V and 7 bases at J, with 15 bases between. The CDR3 contains 14 residues. Germline values: CDR1 SGHDT, CDR2 YYEEEE. Here the CDR3 DNA reads TGTGCCAGCAGCCTTTCAAGCGACCGGCAGCCCCAGCATTTT. Encoded protein: CASSLSSDRQPQHF.

The chain links TRBV4-1 to TRBJ2-1, with 8 bases aligning to TRBD2. Germline-derived CDR1 and CDR2 are MGHRA and YSYEKL. J was trimmed by 12 bases and V by 0 bases; bases with no gene match: 10. The CDR3 extends over 15 amino acids. CDR3 sequence reads: CASSQDLVSGNPQFF. CDR3 nucleotides: TGCGCCAGCAGCCAAGATTTGGTTAGCGGGAACCCGCAGTTCTTC.

The chain employs TRBV19 and TRBJ1-2; 7 bases are a match to TRBD1. V lost 5 bases to trimming and J lost 3 bases; unmatched junction nucleotides: 9. Germline values: CDR1 LNHDA, CDR2 SQIVND (reference sequence). The CDR3 runs 15 residues. In DNA form, the CDR3 reads TGTGCCAGTAGTGGACAAAGGGGGCAGGACTATGGCTACACCTTC. It codes for CASSGQRGQDYGYTF.

The V call is TRBV30, the J call TRBJ2-2, with 7 bases matching TRBD2. This CDR3 contains 14 residues. The V gene's germline CDR1 is GTSNPN and CDR2 SVGIG (reference sequence). Unmatched junction bases numbered 2, after V lost 0 bases and J lost 4 bases. CDR3 in DNA: TGTGCCTGGAGTGTAGGACTAGGCACCGGGGAGCTGTTTTTT. Its protein product is CAWSVGLGTGELFF.

The chain has TRBV5-5 and TRBJ2-1, with 9 bases that match TRBD2. The CDR3 length is 16 residues. Germline CDR1 SGHKS, CDR2 YYEKEE (reference sequence). J lost 5 bases, V lost 4 bases, and 10 bases had no gene match. CDR3 sequence: CASSPSGGRVDNEQFF. CDR3 coding DNA: TGTGCCAGCAGCCCCTCGGGCGGGAGGGTTGACAATGAGCAGTTCTTC.

The sample holds a few counts of this clone. This sequence joins TRBV2 and TRBJ2-3; D remains ambiguous. This CDR3 region has 12 residues. V lost 8 bases and J 1 base, leaving 7 bases between the germline ends. In germline, CDR1 is SNHLY, CDR2 FYNNEI. The CDR3 protein is CASELGTDTQYF. As DNA, the CDR3 is TGTGCCAGCGAGCTGGGCACAGATACGCAGTATTTT.

This chain connects TRBV18 to TRBJ1-2, with no clear D. This CDR3 has 14 residues. The ends were cut back, 0 bases at V and 5 bases at J, with 10 bases in the middle. Germline V gene sequence: CDR1 KGHSH, CDR2 LQKENI. CDR3 bases: TGTGCCAGCTCACCACCCTCCAGTGAATATGGCTACACCTTC. This translates into CASSPPSSEYGYTF.

The chain links TRBV24-1 to TRBJ1-2; 10 positions agree with TRBD1. Trimming removed 3 bases from V and 6 bases from J; junction bases left unmatched: 6. Per germline, CDR1 KGHDR and CDR2 SFDVKD. CDR3 length: 15 amino acids. This CDR3 is CATSDPGQGRDGYTF. The CDR3 DNA follows: TGTGCCACCAGTGATCCGGGACAGGGGAGAGATGGCTACACCTTC.

The chain links TRBV7-9 to TRBJ2-2; a possible D gene is TRBD2 (7 bases). CDR1 SEHNR and CDR2 FQNEAQ come from the germline V gene (reference sequence). This CDR3 contains 16 residues. The CDR3 loop reads CVRGHQGGPITGELFF. The CDR3 nucleotides read TGTGTTCGGGGACACCAGGGAGGGCCGATCACCGGGGAGCTGTTTTTT. Using reference TRBV7-9 and TRBJ2-2 for the parts outside the CDR3, the full variable domain is DTGVSQNPRHKITKRGQNVTFRCDPISEHNRLYWYRQTLGQGPEFLTYFQNEAQLEKSRLLSDRFSAERPKGSFSTLEIQRTEQGDSAMYLCVRGHQGGPITGELFFGEGSRLTVL.